Listed below are T cell receptor beta chains from one sample, sequenced in a study of T cells after yellow fever vaccination. TCRdb independently ran MiXCR on the 5' RACE reads; one entry per CDR3 protein. The profile shows more than 300,000 distinct CDR3 sequences, around 10% of them singletons. Sample: CD4+ T cells sorted from PBMCs, taken 45 days after the yellow fever booster vaccination. The receptors were gathered from a man in his late teens or twenties who received the YFV17D yellow fever vaccine. Each CDR3 is given with its conserved first and last residue. D genes are given only for firm matches. Clone size, where shown, is once, few, many, or a class for clones that have expanded.

TRBJ2-5 | TRBD2 | few | TRBV5-1 | CASSYGTSGQETQYF | TGCGCCAGCAGCTACGGGACTAGCGGTCAAGAGACCCAGTACTTC
TRBJ1-2 | - | few | TRBV18 | CASSPAANYGYTF | TGTGCCAGCTCACCGGCGGCTAACTATGGCTACACCTTC
TRBJ2-2 | TRBD2 | few | TRBV20-1 | CSASGPSGAGTGELFF | TGCAGTGCTAGCGGCCCTAGCGGGGCGGGCACCGGGGAGCTGTTTTTT
TRBJ2-5 | TRBD2 | few | TRBV5-1 | CASSLAVLAGAQETQYF | TGCGCCAGCAGCTTGGCCGTACTAGCGGGAGCCCAAGAGACCCAGTACTTC
TRBJ2-5 | TRBD2 | - | TRBV4-3 | CASSQDFVVAGGEETQYF | TGCGCCAGCAGCCAAGATTTCGTGGTAGCGGGGGGGGAAGAGACCCAGTACTTC
TRBJ2-7 | TRBD1 | - | TRBV2 | CASSGGDRGLYEQYF | TGTGCCAGCAGTGGGGGGGACAGGGGGCTATACGAGCAGTACTTC
TRBJ1-1 | - | - | TRBV6-5 | CASSFIRDPEAFF | TGTGCCAGCAGTTTTATCAGAGATCCTGAAGCTTTCTTT
TRBJ1-2 | - | few | TRBV30 | CAWTPGGHGYTF | TGTGCCTGGACTCCGGGGGGACATGGCTACACCTTC
TRBJ2-7 | TRBD2 | once | TRBV7-2 | CASRSAGGRYEQYF | TGTGCCAGCAGATCGGCGGGGGGGCGTTACGAGCAGTACTTC
TRBJ2-1 | TRBD2 | few | TRBV7-6 | CASSPRLAGTRNEQFF | TGTGCCAGCAGCCCTCGACTAGCGGGGACTCGGAATGAGCAGTTCTTC
TRBJ1-1 | - | many | TRBV7-2 | CASSPRGSGYGTEAFF | TGTGCCAGCAGCCCTAGGGGGTCGGGGTACGGCACTGAAGCTTTCTTT
TRBJ2-5 | TRBD2 | - | TRBV4-2 | CASSQGFRASGGETQYF | TGTGCCAGCAGCCAAGGGTTCCGGGCTAGCGGGGGCGAGACCCAGTACTTC
TRBJ2-2 | TRBD2 | - | TRBV7-6 | CASSLEAAGVGNTGELFF | TGTGCCAGCAGCTTAGAGGCAGCGGGGGTCGGTAACACCGGGGAGCTGTTTTTT
TRBJ2-3 | TRBD2 | - | TRBV4-2 | CASSLWDSTTRETGDTQYF | TGTGCCAGCAGCCTCTGGGACTCTACTACGCGGGAGACGGGGGATACGCAGTATTTT
TRBJ1-1 | - | few | TRBV5-1 | CASSFISQQNTEAFF | TGCGCCAGCAGCTTCATCAGTCAGCAGAACACTGAAGCTTTCTTT
TRBJ2-4 | - | few | TRBV7-9 | CASSNAGKNIQYF | TGTGCCAGCAGCAACGCGGGCAAAAACATTCAGTACTTC
TRBJ2-2 | - | - | TRBV5-1 | CASKVNRVDTGELFF | TGCGCCAGCAAAGTAAACAGGGTTGACACCGGGGAGCTGTTTTTT
TRBJ1-1 | - | - | TRBV6-5 | CASRPEVNTEAFF | TGTGCCAGCAGGCCCGAGGTGAACACTGAAGCTTTCTTT
TRBJ2-3 | - | - | TRBV7-2 | CASSRPADTQYF | TGTGCCAGCAGCCGGCCGGCAGATACGCAGTATTTT
TRBJ2-3 | TRBD1 | - | TRBV5-8 | CASSLYRGTDTQYF | TGTGCCAGCAGCTTGTACAGGGGGACAGATACGCAGTATTTT
TRBJ2-7 | - | - | TRBV5-1 | CASSHPLGGRTYEQYF | TGCGCCAGCAGCCACCCCTTGGGGGGGCGTACCTACGAGCAGTACTTC
TRBJ2-2 | TRBD2 | once | TRBV30 | CAWSRASGGTGELFF | TGTGCCTGGAGTAGAGCTAGCGGGGGGACCGGGGAGCTGTTTTTT
TRBJ2-3 | - | - | TRBV4-1 | CASSQGSFGTSTDTQYF | TGCGCCAGCAGTCAAGGCAGCTTCGGGACCTCGACAGATACGCAGTATTTT
TRBJ1-6 | TRBD1 | - | TRBV25-1 | CASSGGQGTNSPLHF | TGTGCCAGCAGTGGGGGACAGGGGACGAATTCACCCCTCCACTTT
TRBJ2-1 | TRBD1 | few | TRBV24-1 | CATSGGDRGTNNEQFF | TGTGCCACCAGTGGGGGGGACAGGGGAACCAACAATGAGCAGTTCTTC
TRBJ1-5 | - | few | TRBV19 | CASSPWGGSGQPQHF | TGTGCCAGTAGTCCCTGGGGGGGAAGCGGCCAGCCCCAGCATTTT
TRBJ2-2 | TRBD2 | - | TRBV5-4 | CASSLDGLAANTGELFF | TGTGCCAGCAGCTTGGATGGGCTAGCGGCGAACACCGGGGAGCTGTTTTTT
TRBJ2-7 | - | - | TRBV18 | CASSPRLGTDEQYF | TGTGCCAGCTCACCACGGCTAGGGACCGACGAGCAGTACTTC
TRBJ1-6 | - | few | TRBV7-9 | CASSSGRRVSPLHF | TGTGCCAGCAGCTCCGGTCGGAGGGTATCACCCCTCCACTTT
TRBJ2-7 | - | - | TRBV5-5 | CASSPTGFYEQYF | TGTGCCAGCAGCCCGACAGGCTTCTACGAGCAGTACTTC
TRBJ1-6 | - | - | TRBV23-1 | CASSQSQTSSYNSPLHF | TGCGCCAGCAGTCAATCCCAGACAAGCTCCTATAATTCACCCCTCCACTTT
TRBJ2-3 | - | few | TRBV10-2 | CASSEVWGTDTQYF | TGCGCCAGCAGTGAAGTTTGGGGCACAGATACGCAGTATTTT
TRBJ1-2 | TRBD1 | - | TRBV18 | CASFAGDRSYGYTF | TGTGCCAGCTTCGCCGGGGACAGGTCCTATGGCTACACCTTC
TRBJ1-6 | - | few | TRBV7-8 | CASGMTVYNSPLHF | TGTGCCAGCGGGATGACTGTCTATAATTCACCCCTCCACTTT
TRBJ1-2 | - | - | TRBV24-1 | CATWTRDGYTF | TGTGCCACCTGGACGAGGGACGGCTACACCTTC
TRBJ2-3 | - | - | TRBV7-2 | CASSFLGGPDTQYF | TGTGCCAGCAGCTTCCTGGGAGGCCCAGATACGCAGTATTTT
TRBJ2-7 | TRBD2 | few | TRBV5-1 | CASSSAGLDYEQYF | TGCGCCAGCAGCTCAGCGGGGTTGGACTACGAGCAGTACTTC
TRBJ2-3 | - | few | TRBV11-1 | CASSMTRRSTDTQYF | TGTGCCAGCAGCATGACACGTCGTAGCACAGATACGCAGTATTTT
TRBJ2-3 | - | few | TRBV20-1 | CSAGKGGGRTDTQYF | TGCAGTGCTGGAAAGGGGGGGGGTCGGACAGATACGCAGTATTTT
TRBJ2-1 | - | - | TRBV5-1 | CASSPYGQGRDNEQFF | TGCGCCAGCAGCCCTTACGGGCAGGGAAGGGACAATGAGCAGTTCTTC
TRBJ2-1 | TRBD1 | - | TRBV5-6 | CASSSDRRGGGNEQFF | TGTGCCAGCAGCTCCGACCGGAGAGGGGGCGGAAATGAGCAGTTCTTC